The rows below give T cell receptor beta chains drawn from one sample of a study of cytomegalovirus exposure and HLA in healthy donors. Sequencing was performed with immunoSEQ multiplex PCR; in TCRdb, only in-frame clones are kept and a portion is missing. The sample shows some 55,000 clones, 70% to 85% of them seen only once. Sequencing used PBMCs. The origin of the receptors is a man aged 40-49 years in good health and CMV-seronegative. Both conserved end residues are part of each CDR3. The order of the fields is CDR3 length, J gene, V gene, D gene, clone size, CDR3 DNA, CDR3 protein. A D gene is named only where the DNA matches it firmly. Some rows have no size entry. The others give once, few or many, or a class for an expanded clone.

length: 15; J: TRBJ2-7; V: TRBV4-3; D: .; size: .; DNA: TGCGCCAGCAGCCAAGAAACAGAGGGTGGGTACGAGCAGTACTTC; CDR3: CASSQETEGGYEQYF
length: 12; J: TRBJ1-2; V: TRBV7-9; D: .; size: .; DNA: TGTGCCAGCAGCTTTACAGGTTTTGGCTACACCTTC; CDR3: CASSFTGFGYTF
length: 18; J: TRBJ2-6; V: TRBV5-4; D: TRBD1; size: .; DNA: TGTGCCAGCAGCTTGGACGGGACAGCGCTCTCTGGGGCCAACGTCCTGACTTTC; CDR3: CASSLDGTALSGANVLTF
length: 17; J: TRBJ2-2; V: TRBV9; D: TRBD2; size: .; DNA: TGTGCCAGCAGCGCGCAGCGGGGGGGCCTGGGCACCGGGGAGCTGTTTTTT; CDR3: CASSAQRGGLGTGELFF
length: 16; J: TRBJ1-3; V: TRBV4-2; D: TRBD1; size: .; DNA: TGTGCCAGCAGCCAAAATGACAGGGGCTTTGGAAACACCATATATTTT; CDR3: CASSQNDRGFGNTIYF
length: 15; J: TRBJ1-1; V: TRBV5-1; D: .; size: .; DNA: TGCGCCAGCAGCTCACCAGGGGTTTCGAACACTGAAGCTTTCTTT; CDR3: CASSSPGVSNTEAFF
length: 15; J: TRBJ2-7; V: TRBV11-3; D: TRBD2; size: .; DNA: TGTGCCAGCAGCTTAACACTAGCGGGCTCCTACGAGCAGTACTTC; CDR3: CASSLTLAGSYEQYF
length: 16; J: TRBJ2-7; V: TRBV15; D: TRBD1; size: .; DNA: TGTGCCACCAGCAGAGATCTGGGACAGGCGATCTACGAGCAGTACTTC; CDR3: CATSRDLGQAIYEQYF
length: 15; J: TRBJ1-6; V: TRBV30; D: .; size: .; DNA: TGTGCCTGGAGCGAAATGGGGCTAAGGAATTCACCCCTCCACTTT; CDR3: CAWSEMGLRNSPLHF
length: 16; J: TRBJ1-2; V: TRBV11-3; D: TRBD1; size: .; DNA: TGTGCCAGCAGCTTAGTTGGACAGGGGGAGAACTATGGCTACACCTTC; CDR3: CASSLVGQGENYGYTF
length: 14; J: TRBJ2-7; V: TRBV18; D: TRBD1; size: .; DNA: TGTGCCAGCTCTAGGGACAGCATCTCCTACGAGCAGTACTTC; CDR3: CASSRDSISYEQYF
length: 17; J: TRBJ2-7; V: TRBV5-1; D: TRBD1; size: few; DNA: TGCGCCAGCAGTTTGGTAGGTATGGGACAGGGACCTCCCGAGCAGTACTTC; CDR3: CASSLVGMGQGPPEQYF
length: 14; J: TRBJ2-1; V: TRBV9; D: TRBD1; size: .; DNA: TGTGCCAGCAGCGCGGACAGGGGTAGAAATGAGCAGTTCTTC; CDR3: CASSADRGRNEQFF
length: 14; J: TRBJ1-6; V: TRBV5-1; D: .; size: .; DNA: TGCGCCAGCAGCCACGCTCAGGGTGATTCACCCCTCCACTTT; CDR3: CASSHAQGDSPLHF
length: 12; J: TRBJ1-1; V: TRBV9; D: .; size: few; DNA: TGTGCCAGCAGCAGGAGGGACACTGAAGCTTTCTTT; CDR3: CASSRRDTEAFF
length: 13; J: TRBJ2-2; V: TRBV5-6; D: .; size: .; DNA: TGTGCCAGCAGCTTGGCTAGTCCCGGGGAGCTGTTTTTT; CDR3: CASSLASPGELFF
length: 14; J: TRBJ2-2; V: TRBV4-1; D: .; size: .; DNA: TGCGCCAGCAGTCACGCGGCTCTCACCGGGGAGCTGTTTTTT; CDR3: CASSHAALTGELFF
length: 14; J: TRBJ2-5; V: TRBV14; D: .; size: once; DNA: TGTGCCAGCAGCCAAGACAGGGGTTCAGAGACCCAGTACTTC; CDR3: CASSQDRGSETQYF
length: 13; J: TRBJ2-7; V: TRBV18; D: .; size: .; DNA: TGTGCCAGCTCAAGTTCCGGGGGCTACGAGCAGTACTTC; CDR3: CASSSSGGYEQYF
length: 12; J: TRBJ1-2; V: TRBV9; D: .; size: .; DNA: TGTGCCAGCAGTCGGGAAGGGAATGGCTACACCTTC; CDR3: CASSREGNGYTF
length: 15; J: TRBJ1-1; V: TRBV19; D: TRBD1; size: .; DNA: TGTGCCAGTAGTGCCGGACAGGGGCCCAGGGCTGAAGCTTTCTTT; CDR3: CASSAGQGPRAEAFF
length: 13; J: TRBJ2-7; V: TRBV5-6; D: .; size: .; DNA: TGTGCCAGCAGCTTTCCCAGGGGTAACGAGCAGTACTTC; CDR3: CASSFPRGNEQYF
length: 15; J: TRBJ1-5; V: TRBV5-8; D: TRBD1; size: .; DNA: TGTGCCGGCGGGACAGGGTCGGTGCCTAATCAGCCCCAGCATTTT; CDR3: CAGGTGSVPNQPQHF
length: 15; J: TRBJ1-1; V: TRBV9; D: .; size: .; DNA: TGTGCCAGCAGCGTAGATCCCCTAATGAACACTGAAGCTTTCTTT; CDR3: CASSVDPLMNTEAFF
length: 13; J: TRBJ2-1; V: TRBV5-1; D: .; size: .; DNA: TGCGCCAGCAGCCCAGTGACTAGTAGTGAGCAGTTCTTC; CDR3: CASSPVTSSEQFF
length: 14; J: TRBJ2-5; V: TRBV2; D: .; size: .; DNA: TGTGCCAGCAGTGAACTAGGGGCCAGGGAGACCCAGTACTTC; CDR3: CASSELGARETQYF
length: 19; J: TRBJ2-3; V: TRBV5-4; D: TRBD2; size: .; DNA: TGTGCCAGCAGCCGACCCCAAGGGGGAGTAGCGGGGGGGCAAGATACGCAGTATTTT; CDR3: CASSRPQGGVAGGQDTQYF
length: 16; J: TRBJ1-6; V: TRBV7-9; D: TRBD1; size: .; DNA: TGTGCCAGCAGCATCCAGAGCACAGGGGGCATTTCACCCCTCCACTTT; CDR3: CASSIQSTGGISPLHF
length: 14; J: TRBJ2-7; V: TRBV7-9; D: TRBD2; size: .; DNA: TGTGCCAGCTCGCCACGGGGGGGATTGGGGGAGCAGTACTTC; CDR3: CASSPRGGLGEQYF
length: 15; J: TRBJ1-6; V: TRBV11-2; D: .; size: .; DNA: TGTGCCAGCAGCTTATGGGACACCAATAATTCACCCCTCCACTTT; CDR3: CASSLWDTNNSPLHF
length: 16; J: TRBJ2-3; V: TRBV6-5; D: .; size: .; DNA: TGTGCCAGCAGTTACTCGAGTCGCGGGCGGGCAGATACGCAGTATTTT; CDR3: CASSYSSRGRADTQYF
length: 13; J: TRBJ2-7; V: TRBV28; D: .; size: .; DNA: TGTGCCAGCAGTTTAGCAGGGTCGCCTGAGCAGTACTTC; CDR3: CASSLAGSPEQYF
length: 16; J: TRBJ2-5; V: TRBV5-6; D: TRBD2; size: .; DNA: TGTGCCAGCAGCCCCCAATTGCGGGGGAGGCAAGAGACCCAGTACTTC; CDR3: CASSPQLRGRQETQYF
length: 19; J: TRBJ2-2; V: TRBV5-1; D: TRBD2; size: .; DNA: TGCGCCAGCAGCCCGGGAGAGGTACAGCGGGGGCGTCTTACCGGGGAGCTGTTTTTT; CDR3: CASSPGEVQRGRLTGELFF
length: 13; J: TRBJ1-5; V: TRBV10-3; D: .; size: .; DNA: TGTGCCATCACCAATAGAACCTATCAGCCCCAGCATTTT; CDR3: CAITNRTYQPQHF
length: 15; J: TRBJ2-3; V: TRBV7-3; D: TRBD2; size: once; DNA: TGTGCCAGCAACAAACTAGCGGGGGGTACAGATACGCAGTATTTT; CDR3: CASNKLAGGTDTQYF
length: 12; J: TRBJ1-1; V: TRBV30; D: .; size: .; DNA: TGTGCCTGGAATCCCAGAAACACTGAAGCTTTCTTT; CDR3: CAWNPRNTEAFF
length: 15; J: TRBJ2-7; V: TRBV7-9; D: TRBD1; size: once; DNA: TGTGCCAGCAGCTCAAGTGACAGGGCGACCTACGAGCAGTACTTC; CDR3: CASSSSDRATYEQYF
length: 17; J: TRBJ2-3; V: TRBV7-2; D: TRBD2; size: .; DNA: TGTGCCAGCAGCCGACTAGCGGGGGGACTTAGCACAGATACGCAGTATTTT; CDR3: CASSRLAGGLSTDTQYF
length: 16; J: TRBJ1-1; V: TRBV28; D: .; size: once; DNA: TGTGCCACAGATGAGATTGGGGTTGCGGGAAAGACTGAAGCTTTCTTT; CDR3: CATDEIGVAGKTEAFF
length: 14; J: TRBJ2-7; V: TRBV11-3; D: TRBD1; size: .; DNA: TGTGCCAGCAGCACACCGACAGGGGGGCACGAGCAGTACTTC; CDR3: CASSTPTGGHEQYF
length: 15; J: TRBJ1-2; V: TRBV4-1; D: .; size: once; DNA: TGCGCCAGCAGCCAAGACTCCACGGTGAACTATGGCTACACCTTC; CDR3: CASSQDSTVNYGYTF
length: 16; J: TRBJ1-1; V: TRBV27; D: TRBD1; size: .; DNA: TGTGCCAGCAGTTTATTCCCCACAGGGGGATCAGGTGAAGCTTTCTTT; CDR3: CASSLFPTGGSGEAFF
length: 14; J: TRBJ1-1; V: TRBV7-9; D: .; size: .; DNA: TGTGCCAGCAGCTTCGACAGATTGAACACTGAAGCTTTCTTT; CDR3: CASSFDRLNTEAFF
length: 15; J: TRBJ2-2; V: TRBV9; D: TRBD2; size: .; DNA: TGTGCCAGCAGCCGCGGGGGGGCCTCGGCCGGGGAGCTGTTTTTT; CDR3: CASSRGGASAGELFF